The clone carrying this T cell receptor beta chain has a single count. The data belong to a study of shared clonotypes between healthy human individuals. Donors included only healthy HIV-negative adults lacking recent acute infections or vaccinations. With 6 bases clipped from V and 7 bases from J, the junction kept 6 bases outside the gene matches. This CDR3 contains 11 residues. Germline V gene lookup returns CDR1 SQVTM and CDR2 ANQGSEA. Measured with immunoSEQ multiplex PCR; TCRdb has only the in-frame clones, and not every one. The sample contains 1.4 million or so clones, approximately 98.5% of which appear only once.

The TCR originated in a man younger than 45 in good health. The material sequenced was naive CD4+ T cells sorted from blood. Subset meaning: CD45RA+ positively selected. This chain joins TRBV29-1 and TRBJ2-7, with TRBD2 matching over 7 bases. In DNA form, the CDR3 reads TGCAGCGTAGTCTGGGGAGGGGAGCAGTACTTC. As protein: CSVVWGGEQYF.